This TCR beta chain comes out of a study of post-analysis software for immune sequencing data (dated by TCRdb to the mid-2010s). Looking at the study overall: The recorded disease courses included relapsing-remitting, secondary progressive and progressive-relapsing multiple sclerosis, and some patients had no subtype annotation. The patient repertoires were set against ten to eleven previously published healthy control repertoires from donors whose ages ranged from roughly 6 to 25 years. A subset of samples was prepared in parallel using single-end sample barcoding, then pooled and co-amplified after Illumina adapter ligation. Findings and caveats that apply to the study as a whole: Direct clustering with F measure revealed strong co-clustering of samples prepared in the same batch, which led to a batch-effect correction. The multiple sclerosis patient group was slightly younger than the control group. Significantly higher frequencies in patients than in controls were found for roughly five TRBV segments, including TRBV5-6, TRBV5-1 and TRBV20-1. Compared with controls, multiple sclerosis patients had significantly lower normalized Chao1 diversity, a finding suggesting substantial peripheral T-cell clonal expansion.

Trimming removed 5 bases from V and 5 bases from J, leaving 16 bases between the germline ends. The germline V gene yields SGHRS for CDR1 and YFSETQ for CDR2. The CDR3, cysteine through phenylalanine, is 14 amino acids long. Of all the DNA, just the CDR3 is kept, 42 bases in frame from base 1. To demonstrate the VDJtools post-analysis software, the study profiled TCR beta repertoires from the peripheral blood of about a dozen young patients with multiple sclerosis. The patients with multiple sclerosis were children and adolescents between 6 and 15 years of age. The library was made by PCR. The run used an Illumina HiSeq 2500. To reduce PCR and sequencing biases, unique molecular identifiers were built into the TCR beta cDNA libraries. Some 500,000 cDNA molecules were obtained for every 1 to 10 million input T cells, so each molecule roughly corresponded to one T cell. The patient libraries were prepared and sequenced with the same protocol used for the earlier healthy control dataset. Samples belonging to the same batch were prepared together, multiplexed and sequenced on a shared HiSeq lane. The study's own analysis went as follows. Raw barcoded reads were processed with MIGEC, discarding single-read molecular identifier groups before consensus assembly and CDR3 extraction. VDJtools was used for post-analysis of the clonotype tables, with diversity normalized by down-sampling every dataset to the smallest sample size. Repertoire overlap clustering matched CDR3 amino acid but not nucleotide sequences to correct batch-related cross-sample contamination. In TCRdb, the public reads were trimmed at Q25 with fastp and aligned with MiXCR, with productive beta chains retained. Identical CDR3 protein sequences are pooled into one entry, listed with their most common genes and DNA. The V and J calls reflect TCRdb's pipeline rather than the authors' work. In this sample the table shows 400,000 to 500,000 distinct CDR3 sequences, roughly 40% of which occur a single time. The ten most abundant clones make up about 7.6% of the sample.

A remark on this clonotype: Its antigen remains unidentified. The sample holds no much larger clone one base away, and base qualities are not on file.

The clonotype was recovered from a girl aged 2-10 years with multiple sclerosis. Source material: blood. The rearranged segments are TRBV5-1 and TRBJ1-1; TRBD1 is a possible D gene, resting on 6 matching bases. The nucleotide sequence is TGCGCCAGCAGGTCTGAAGGGGGATGTACTGAAGCTTTCTTT. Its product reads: CASRSEGGCTEAFF.